This entry lists 18 T cell receptor beta chains sequenced from one sample in a study of post-analysis software for immune sequencing data. Study-wide findings and caveats: With TRBV5-6, TRBV5-1 and TRBV20-1 included, several TRBV segments were more frequent in patients than in controls.

The TCR beta cDNA libraries contained unique molecular identifiers. Using its own MiXCR run on the PCR reads, TCRdb lists one record per CDR3 protein. The sample includes 740,000 or so distinct CDR3 sequences, approximately 53% of them seen just once. Their cognate antigens are unknown. The sequencing sample was made of blood. The receptor set was obtained from a girl aged 10 to 17 with multiple sclerosis.

This clonotype has more than one count but fewer than ten. A single base separates this from a much larger clone, so it may be a read error. The rearrangement links TRBV5-5 to TRBJ1-5, with D possibly matching TRBD1 (5 bases). The V and J ends lost 3 bases and 5 bases respectively, with 12 bases between them. This CDR3 contains 14 residues. Looked up from germline, CDR1 is SGHKS and CDR2 is YYEKEE (reference sequence). The CDR3 loop is CASSWGDGYQPQHF. The CDR3 DNA follows: TGTGCCAGCAGCTGGGGGGACGGGTATCAGCCCCAGCATTTT.

This sequence joins TRBV7-2 and TRBJ1-2; D gene ambiguous. V dropped 4 bases and J dropped 4 bases, with 13 bases sitting between them. This CDR3 comprises 14 residues. Germline V gives CDR1 SGHTA, CDR2 FQGNSA. CDR3 nucleotides: TGTGCCAGCAGCTCAGGACCGAGAATCTATGGCTACACCTTC. This codes for CASSSGPRIYGYTF.

The V and J genes are TRBV29-1 and TRBJ2-3; 7 bases agree with TRBD1. This CDR3 comprises 13 residues. Germline V lookup: CDR1 SQVTM, CDR2 ANQGSEA. The J segment lost 4 bases and the V segment lost 4 bases, leaving 5 bases of the junction unmatched. CDR3 coding DNA: TGCAGCGTTGCAAGGGGGCTCGCAGATACGCAGTATTTT. Its protein is CSVARGLADTQYF.

This rearrangement joins TRBV12-3 or TRBV12-4 to TRBJ2-5, with D unresolved. The CDR3 has 17 amino acids. V was clipped by 1 base and J by 4 bases, with 19 bases between them. In DNA form, the CDR3 reads TGTGCCAGCAGTTTAGAACTGGCGGAGACCGCCCCAGAGACCCAGTACTTC. Its protein is CASSLELAETAPETQYF.

The chain is built from TRBV29-1 and TRBJ2-1; 14 nucleotides match TRBD2. The trim removed 1 base at V and 9 bases at J, leaving 11 bases unmatched. This CDR3 comprises 17 residues. Germline CDR1 and CDR2: SQVTM and ANQGSEA. Here the CDR3 DNA reads TGCAGCGTTGAAGGTGGGCCGGGACTAGCGGGAGTTGGTGAGCAGTTCTTC. It codes for CSVEGGPGLAGVGEQFF.

The chain uses TRBV20-1 and TRBJ1-1, with TRBD1 matching 9 bases. Germline V gene lookup returns CDR1 DFQATT and CDR2 SNEGSKA (reference sequence). The CDR3 contains 15 residues. V lost 0 bases and J lost 1; bases outside the gene matches: 3. In DNA form, the CDR3 reads TGCAGTGCTAGAGAGGCGGGACAGGGGAACACTGAAGCTTTCTTT. As protein: CSAREAGQGNTEAFF.

V usage is TRBV7-9 and J usage is TRBJ2-3, with TRBD2 matching 11 bases. This CDR3 is built from 17 residues. Trimming at V came to 4 bases and at J to 10 bases, leaving 16 bases not matched to a gene. The germline V gene has CDR1 SEHNR and CDR2 FQNEAQ (reference sequence). In DNA, the CDR3 is TGTGCCAGCAGCTCGCCCGGGACTAGCGGACCTACCTGGGCGCAGTATTTT. Residues: CASSSPGTSGPTWAQYF.

This sequence joins TRBV7-3 and TRBJ2-3, with D perhaps given as TRBD1 or TRBD2 (5 bases each). V was trimmed by 5 bases and J by 1 base, leaving 13 bases between them. CDR1 is SGHTA and CDR2 is FQGTGA in the germline V gene. This CDR3 has 15 residues. CDR3 residues: CASSPQMGGTDTQYF. CDR3 coding DNA: TGTGCCAGCAGCCCGCAGATGGGGGGCACAGATACGCAGTATTTT.

This clonotype has a handful of counts. This sequence joins TRBV5-1 and TRBJ2-3; D assignment may be TRBD1 or TRBD2 (5 bases each). In germline, CDR1 is SGHRS, CDR2 YFSETQ. V lost 4 bases to trimming and J lost 6 bases, with 12 bases between them. CDR3 length: 13 amino acids. This CDR3 is CASSPSGPDTQYF. The CDR3 DNA reads TGCGCCAGCAGCCCATCGGGACCGGATACGCAGTATTTT.

The gene calls are TRBV6-5 and TRBJ2-7; no reliable D call. Germline-derived CDR1 and CDR2 are MNHEY and SVGAGI. Between the trimmed V and J ends, which lost 6 bases and 0 bases, there was a span of 15 bases. The CDR3 is made up of 15 amino acids. CDR3 coding DNA: TGTGCCAGCAGAGCCGTCCGGGCCACCTCCTACGAGCAGTACTTC. Encoded protein: CASRAVRATSYEQYF.

The rearrangement links TRBV20-1 to TRBJ2-1; 9 nucleotides align to TRBD2. The junction had 15 bases not matched to a gene; V was cut back by 3 bases and J by 9 bases. Germline V gene lookup returns CDR1 DFQATT and CDR2 SNEGSKA (reference sequence). The CDR3 runs 16 residues. In nucleotides, the CDR3 is TGCAGTGCTAGGGCCTCGACTAGCGGAAAACTTGGTGAGCAGTTCTTC. Residues: CSARASTSGKLGEQFF.

V and J are TRBV14 and TRBJ2-7; a weak D match, TRBD1 (6 bases). Deletions cut 1 base from V and 3 bases from J, with 19 bases between. The germline gives CDR1 SGHDN, CDR2 FVKESK. The CDR3 sequence is 17 residues long. This chain's CDR3 is CASSQVAGTRGYYEQYF. The CDR3 DNA follows: TGTGCCAGCAGCCAAGTGGCCGGGACAAGGGGTTACTACGAGCAGTACTTC.

V and J are TRBV20-1 and TRBJ2-3; 9 bases are a match to TRBD2. The trim removed 0 bases at V and 5 bases at J, leaving 9 bases unmatched. The germline V gene has CDR1 DFQATT and CDR2 SNEGSKA (reference sequence). CDR3 length: 16 residues. CDR3 loop: CSARDIAGGPGDTQYF. The CDR3 nucleotides read TGCAGTGCTAGAGATATCGCGGGAGGGCCGGGAGATACGCAGTATTTT.

The chain recombines TRBV6-5 with TRBJ2-7, with D perhaps matching TRBD2 (7 bases). CDR1 is MNHEY and CDR2 is SVGAGI in the germline V gene. The length of the CDR3 is 16 residues. V was shortened by 0 bases and J by 6 bases, with 18 bases between the two germline ends. DNA for the CDR3: TGTGCCAGCAGTTACTCGGTGTCGGGGGGCGAGCCCGAGCAGTACTTC. Translation gives CASSYSVSGGEPEQYF.

This sequence joins TRBV5-1 and TRBJ2-3, with D maybe TRBD2 (5 bases). CDR3 length: 15 residues. The germline V and J ends were trimmed by 4 bases and 3 bases, with 15 bases remaining between them. The germline CDR1 and CDR2 sequences are SGHRS and YFSETQ. CDR3 bases: TGCGCCAGCAGCCAGAAGGGAGTTGGGACAGATACGCAGTATTTT. It is translated as CASSQKGVGTDTQYF.

V gene TRBV20-1 combines with J gene TRBJ2-4, with D tentatively TRBD2 (5 bases). From germline, CDR1 is DFQATT and CDR2 SNEGSKA (reference sequence). The germline V and J ends were trimmed by 2 bases and 3 bases, with 14 bases remaining between them. The length of the CDR3 is 15 residues. The CDR3 spells CSARPFGEGKNIQYF. CDR3 bases: TGCAGTGCTAGACCCTTCGGGGAAGGCAAAAACATTCAGTACTTC.

The chain combines TRBV13 with TRBJ1-1; D may be TRBD1 (6 bases). V lost 4 bases and J lost 0, with 9 bases in between. The CDR3 loop spans 14 amino acids. CDR1 and CDR2 from the germline V gene are PRHDT and FYEKMQ (reference sequence). The CDR3 here is CASSSDSLNTEAFF. In DNA, the CDR3 is TGTGCCAGCAGCTCGGACAGCCTGAACACTGAAGCTTTCTTT.

About this clonotype itself: Its ends do not fully match the called genes, so a read error is possible. V and J are TRBV6-6 and TRBJ2-5; 13 bases map to TRBD2. CDR1 and CDR2 from the germline V gene are MNHNY and SVGAGI (reference sequence). This CDR3 contains 15 residues. Written as DNA, the CDR3 is TGTGCCGGCAGCCGACTAGCGGGGGGCCAAGAGACCCAGTACTTC. As protein: CAGSRLAGGQETQYF.